This T cell receptor (beta chain) was captured in a study of blood T cell repertoires in COVID-19. Only a few counts were recorded for this clone. The V gene's germline CDR1 is SGHTA and CDR2 FQGNSA. There are 15 residues in the CDR3. Trimming took 5 bases from V and 6 from J; bases not matched to a gene: 5. Generated by immunoSEQ multiplex PCR, the TCRdb table keeps only in-frame clones and is missing some. The sample includes hundreds of thousands of clones, around 85% of them seen just once. The chain is built from TRBV7-2 and TRBJ1-5; 12 bases map to TRBD1. The sequencing sample was made of PBMCs or T cells enriched from blood (not recorded which). The receptor comes from a woman between 35 and 50 years old with acute COVID-19. CDR3 sequence: CASSTGTGGRQPQHF. Here the CDR3 DNA reads TGTGCCAGCAGCACCGGGACAGGGGGCCGTCAGCCCCAGCATTTT.